This TCR beta chain stems from a study of response to subunit inactivated influenza vaccine. This clonotype was seen many times. What it binds is not known. Study outcomes and limitations: Researchers suggested that each seasonal influenza vaccination recruits few new T cells.

Germline V gene sequence: CDR1 SEHNR, CDR2 FQNEAQ (reference sequence). The V and J ends lost 5 bases and 1 base, in that order; junction bases with no gene match: 7. CDR3 length: 15 residues. From the RT-PCR reads, TCRdb called clonotypes with MiXCR, one entry per CDR3 protein. The data hold roughly 780,000 distinct CDR3 sequences, with under 20% observed a single time. The sequence was obtained from a man aged 50 or older who received an inactivated influenza vaccine. The sequenced sample was PBMCs from blood, obtained less than 6 days after vaccination. V gene TRBV7-9 combines with J gene TRBJ1-1; 7 positions agree with TRBD1. The CDR3 sequence: CASSSYRGRNTEAFF. In DNA, the CDR3 is TGTGCCAGCAGCAGTTACAGGGGAAGGAACACTGAAGCTTTCTTT. Full variable domain (missing parts from reference TRBV7-9 and TRBJ1-1): DTGVSQNPRHKITKRGQNVTFRCDPISEHNRLYWYRQTLGQGPEFLTYFQNEAQLEKSRLLSDRFSAERPKGSFSTLEIQRTEQGDSAMYLCASSSYRGRNTEAFFGQGTRLTVV.